This T cell receptor (beta chain) comes out of a study of cytomegalovirus exposure and HLA in healthy donors. Study summary: Of 300 to 500 genotyped donors, roughly 86% clustered with self-reported Caucasian donors. Findings and limits, study-wide: Available immune exposure information covered CMV serostatus only. In a later analysis, compared with equally common non-associated chains, HLA-associated beta chains were more expanded. The authors considered a cluster of highly shared sequence variants likely to be a sequencing artifact.

This clone was detected only a few times. The target antigen is unknown. The same CDR3 arises from other DNA sequences in this sample as well. Amplification used 60 Vbeta primers and 13 Jbeta primers. TCRdb's copy holds only in-frame clones and misses some; the assay was immunoSEQ multiplex PCR. This table holds 180,000 or so clones, 80% to 90% found once. This CDR3 is 13 amino acids long. Germline CDR1 MNHEY, CDR2 SVGAGI. V dropped 0 bases and J dropped 4 bases, with 6 bases sitting between them. The origin of this receptor is a man younger than 35 in good health and CMV-seropositive. Sequencing used PBMCs. The chain carries TRBV6-5 and TRBJ1-1; D gene ambiguous. The CDR3 bases are TGTGCCAGCAGTTACTCCCGAGGCACTGAAGCTTTCTTT. Its protein is CASSYSRGTEAFF.